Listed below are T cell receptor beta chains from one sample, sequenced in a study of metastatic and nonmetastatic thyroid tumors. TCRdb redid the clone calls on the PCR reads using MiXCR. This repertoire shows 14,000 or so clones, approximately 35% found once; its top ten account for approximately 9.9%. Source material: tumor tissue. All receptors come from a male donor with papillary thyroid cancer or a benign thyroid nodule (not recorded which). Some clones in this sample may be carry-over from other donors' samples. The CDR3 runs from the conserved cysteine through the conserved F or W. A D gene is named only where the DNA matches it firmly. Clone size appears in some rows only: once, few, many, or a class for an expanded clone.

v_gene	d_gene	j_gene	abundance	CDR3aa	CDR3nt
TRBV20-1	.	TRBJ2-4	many	CSVPPNKNIQYF	TGCAGTGTTCCCCCCAACAAAAACATTCAGTACTTC
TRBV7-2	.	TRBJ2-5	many	CASSQRDFETQYF	TGTGCCAGCAGCCAACGGGACTTCGAGACCCAGTACTTC
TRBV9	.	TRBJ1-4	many	CASSAWGGREKLFF	TGTGCCAGCTCAGCGTGGGGGGGCCGGGAAAAACTGTTTTTT
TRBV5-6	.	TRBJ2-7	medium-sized	CASSLSRDVQYF	TGTGCCAGCAGCTTGAGCAGGGACGTGCAGTACTTC
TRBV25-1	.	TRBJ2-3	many	CASSDLSSTDTQYF	TGTGCCAGCAGTGACCTGTCTAGCACAGATACGCAGTATTTT
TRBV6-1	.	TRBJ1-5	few	CASSGQGVSNQPQHF	TGTGCCAGCAGTGGTCAGGGTGTTAGCAATCAGCCCCAGCATTTT
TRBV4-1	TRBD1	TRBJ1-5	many	CASSQQDRGNQPQHF	TGCGCCAGCAGCCAACAGGACAGGGGTAACCAGCCCCAGCATTTT
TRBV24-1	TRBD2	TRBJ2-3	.	CATSDLQRDFTDTQYF	TGTGCCACCAGTGATTTACAGCGGGATTTCACAGATACGCAGTATTTT
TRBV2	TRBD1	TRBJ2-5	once	CASREQGAPETQYF	TGTGCCAGCAGGGAACAGGGGGCGCCGGAGACCCAGTACTTC
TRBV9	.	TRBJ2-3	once	CASSVDRLEDTQYF	TGTGCCAGCAGCGTCGACAGGTTAGAAGATACGCAGTATTTT
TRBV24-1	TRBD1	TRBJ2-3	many	CATSPGTGITDTQYF	TGTGCCACCAGCCCCGGGACAGGGATCACAGATACGCAGTATTTT
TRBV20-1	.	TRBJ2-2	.	CSARDISYTGELFF	TGCAGTGCTAGAGATATTAGCTACACCGGGGAGCTGTTTTTT
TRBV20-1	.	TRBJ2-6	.	CSARRGGVGSGANVLTF	TGCAGTGCTAGAAGGGGGGGTGTGGGATCTGGGGCCAACGTCCTGACTTTC
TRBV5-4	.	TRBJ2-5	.	CASILVGHGSYVETQYF	TGTGCCAGCATCTTGGTGGGACATGGGTCTTATGTAGAGACCCAGTACTTC
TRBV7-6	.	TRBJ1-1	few	CASRPGYTDAFF	TGTGCCAGCAGACCGGGCTACACTGATGCTTTCTTT
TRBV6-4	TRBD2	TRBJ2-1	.	CASSDASGGDEQFF	TGTGCCAGCAGTGACGCTAGCGGGGGGGATGAGCAGTTCTTC
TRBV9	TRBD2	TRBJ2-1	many	CASSVGTSGRAYNEQFF	TGTGCCAGCAGCGTGGGGACTAGCGGGAGGGCCTACAATGAGCAGTTCTTC
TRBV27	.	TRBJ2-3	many	CASSLSGDTQYF	TGTGCCAGCAGTTTATCGGGAGATACGCAGTATTTT
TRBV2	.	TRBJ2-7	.	CASKAGAYEQYF	TGTGCCAGCAAGGCAGGGGCCTACGAGCAGTACTTC
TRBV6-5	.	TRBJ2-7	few	CASSYRRGYEQYF	TGTGCCAGCAGTTATCGTCGGGGGTACGAGCAGTACTTC
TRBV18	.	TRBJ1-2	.	CACSAGQSYVYTF	TGTGCCTGCTCAGCTGGACAGAGCTATGTCTACACCTTC
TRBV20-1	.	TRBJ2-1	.	CSAMGTLAYNEQFF	TGCAGTGCCATGGGGACCCTAGCCTACAATGAGCAGTTCTTC
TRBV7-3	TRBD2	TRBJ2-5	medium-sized	CASSLAPSGETQYF	TGTGCCAGCAGCTTAGCTCCTAGCGGAGAGACCCAGTACTTC
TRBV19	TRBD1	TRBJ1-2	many	CASRVSGTGSYGYTF	TGTGCCAGTAGAGTTTCCGGGACAGGGAGCTATGGCTACACCTTC
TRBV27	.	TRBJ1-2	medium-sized	CATTPSGVGLNYGYTF	TGTGCCACCACCCCGTCGGGGGTAGGACTAAACTATGGCTACACCTTC
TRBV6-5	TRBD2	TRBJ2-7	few	CASSYVAGVRYEQCF	TGTGCCAGCAGTTACGTAGCGGGAGTTAGGTACGAGCAGTGCTTC
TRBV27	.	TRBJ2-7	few	CASRGSPHYYEHYF	TGTGCCAGCAGAGGGTCCCCCCATTACTACGAGCATTACTTC
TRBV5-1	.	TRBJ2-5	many	CASSVDIWQETQYF	TGCGCCAGCAGCGTGGACATCTGGCAAGAGACCCAGTACTTC
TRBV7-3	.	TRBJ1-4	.	CASSLSPKEKLFF	TGTGCCAGCAGCCTCAGTCCAAAAGAAAAACTGTTTTTT
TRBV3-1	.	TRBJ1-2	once	CASSQAPYYGYTF	TGTGCCAGCAGCCAGGCCCCGTACTATGGCTACACGTTC
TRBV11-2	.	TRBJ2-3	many	CASSFTDTQYF	TGTGCCAGCAGCTTCACAGATACGCAGTATTTT
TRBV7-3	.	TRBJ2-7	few	CASSLYTGSYEQYF	TGTGCCAGCAGCTTATATACGGGCTCCTACGAGCAGTACTTC
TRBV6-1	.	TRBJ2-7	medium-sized	CASRIKDTSYEQYF	TGTGCCAGCAGAATAAAGGACACCTCCTACGAGCAGTACTTC
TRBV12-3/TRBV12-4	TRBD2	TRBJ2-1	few	CASSQPFAGGPGYEQFF	TGTGCCAGTAGTCAACCCTTCGCGGGAGGGCCAGGCTATGAGCAGTTCTTC
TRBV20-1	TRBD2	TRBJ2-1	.	CSARGFSGGPPNEQFF	TGCAGTGCTAGGGGGTTCTCGGGAGGTCCGCCCAATGAGCAGTTCTTC
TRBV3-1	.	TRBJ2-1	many	CASSQEHPGNSYNEQFF	TGTGCCAGCAGCCAAGAGCATCCCGGTAACTCCTACAATGAGCAGTTCTTC
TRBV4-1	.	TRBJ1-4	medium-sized	CASTTVGNEKLFF	TGCGCCAGTACCACAGTGGGTAATGAAAAACTGTTTTTT
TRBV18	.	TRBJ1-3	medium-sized	CASSQGTLAGSGNTIYF	TGTGCCAGCTCACAGGGGACCCTCGCCGGCTCTGGAAACACCATATATTTT
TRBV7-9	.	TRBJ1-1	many	CASNRGAAEAFF	TGTGCCAGCAATCGAGGCGCGGCTGAAGCTTTCTTT
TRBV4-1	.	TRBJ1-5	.	CASREGGNQPQHF	TGCGCCAGCCGGGAGGGCGGCAATCAGCCCCAGCATTTT
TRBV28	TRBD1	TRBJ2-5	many	CASRTERDRKETQYF	TGTGCCAGCAGAACGGAGAGGGACAGGAAAGAGACCCAGTACTTC
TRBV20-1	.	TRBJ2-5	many	CSARDERFETQYF	TGCAGTGCTAGAGACGAGAGGTTCGAGACCCAGTACTTC
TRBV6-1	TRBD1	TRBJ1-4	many	CASSPGGGGLFF	TGTGCCAGCAGTCCAGGGGGTGGGGGACTGTTTTTT
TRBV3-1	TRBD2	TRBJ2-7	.	CASSHRLAGVEYEQYF	TGTGCCAGCAGCCACCGACTAGCGGGAGTCGAGTACGAGCAGTACTTC
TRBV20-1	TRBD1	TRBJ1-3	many	CSANRDREGNTIYF	TGCAGTGCTAACCGGGACAGGGAAGGAAACACCATATATTTT
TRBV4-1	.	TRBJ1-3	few	CASSHATTGASGHTIYF	TGCGCCAGCAGCCATGCAACCACAGGAGCATCTGGTCACACCATATATTTT
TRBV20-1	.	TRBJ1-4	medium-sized	CSARSRTEEKLFF	TGCAGTGCTAGATCTAGGACTGAGGAAAAACTGTTTTTT
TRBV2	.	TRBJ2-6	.	CASRTSAGANVLSF	TGTGCCAGCAGGACGAGCGCTGGGGCCAACGTCCTGTCTTTC
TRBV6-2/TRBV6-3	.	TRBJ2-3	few	CASSLEVTDTQYF	TGTGCCAGCAGTTTAGAGGTCACAGATACGCAGTATTTT
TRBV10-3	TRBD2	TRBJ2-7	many	CASGGRVDEQYF	TGTGCCAGCGGGGGGAGAGTCGACGAGCAGTACTTC
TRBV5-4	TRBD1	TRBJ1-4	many	CASSFNRGLNEKLFF	TGTGCCAGCAGCTTCAACAGGGGGCTTAATGAAAAACTGTTTTTT
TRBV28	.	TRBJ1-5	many	CASRQGLNQPQHF	TGTGCCAGCAGACAGGGACTTAATCAGCCCCAGCATTTT
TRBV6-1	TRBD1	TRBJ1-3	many	CAIRQGPGNTIYF	TGTGCCATACGACAGGGACCTGGAAACACCATATATTTT
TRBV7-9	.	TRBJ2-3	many	CASSLAQGDTQYF	TGTGCCAGCAGCTTAGCGCAGGGAGATACGCAGTATTTT
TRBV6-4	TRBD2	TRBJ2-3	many	CASSDAGGTDTQYF	TGTGCCAGCAGTGACGCGGGGGGCACAGATACGCAGTATTTT